This note documents a single T cell receptor (beta chain) sequence. Its cognate antigen is unknown. This CDR3 is 15 amino acids long. CDR1 and CDR2 from the germline V gene are MNHGY and SVAAGI. Between the trimmed V and J ends, which lost 2 bases and 7 bases, there was a span of 17 bases. The record originates from a study of T cells in Graves' hyperthyroidism and ophthalmopathy. Study-wide results and limits: Most expanded thyroid clonotypes above 0.001 recurred in blood.

The study defined stable Graves' hyperthyroidism as no ophthalmopathy progression within 18 months. These patients, aged 18 to 65, had recently diagnosed hyperthyroidism lasting under 2 months. PBMCs came from less than 11 ml fresh peripheral blood. There were TCR beta CDR3 regions amplified from RNA transcripts. HTBI primers were employed in a first-round RT-PCR of the TCR CDR3. TCRdb ran MiXCR on the multiplex PCR reads and lists one entry per CDR3 protein. This repertoire shows under 800,000 distinct CDR3 sequences, 11% to 15% found once; its top ten account for roughly a tenth. The sequence was collected from a woman under 30 with Graves' hyperthyroidism. The sample was blood. This chain links TRBV6-9 with TRBJ1-2; D gene uncertain. The CDR3 nucleotides are TGTGCCAGCAGTTATAATGGCGAGCCCGGTAGTGGCTACACCTTC. Its translation: CASSYNGEPGSGYTF.